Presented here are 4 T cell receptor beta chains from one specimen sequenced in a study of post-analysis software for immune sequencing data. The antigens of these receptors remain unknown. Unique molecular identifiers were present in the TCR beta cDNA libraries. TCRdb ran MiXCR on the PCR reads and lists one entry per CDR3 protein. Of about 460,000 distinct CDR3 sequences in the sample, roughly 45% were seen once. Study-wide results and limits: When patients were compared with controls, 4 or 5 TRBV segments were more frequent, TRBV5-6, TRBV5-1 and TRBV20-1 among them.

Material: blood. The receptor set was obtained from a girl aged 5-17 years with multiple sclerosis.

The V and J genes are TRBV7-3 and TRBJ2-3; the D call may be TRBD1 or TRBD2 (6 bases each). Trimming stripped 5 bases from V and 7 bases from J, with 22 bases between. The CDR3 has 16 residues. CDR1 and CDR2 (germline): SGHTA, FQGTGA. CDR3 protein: CASSPTGASASHTQYF. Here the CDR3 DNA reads TGTGCCAGCAGCCCAACGGGGGCTAGTGCGAGTCATACGCAGTATTTT. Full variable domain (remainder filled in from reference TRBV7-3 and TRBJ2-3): GAGVSQTPSNKVTEKGKYVELRCDPISGHTALYWYRQSLGQGPEFLIYFQGTGAADDSGLPNDRFFAVRPEGSVSTLKIQRTERGDSAVYLCASSPTGASASHTQYFGPGTRLTVL.

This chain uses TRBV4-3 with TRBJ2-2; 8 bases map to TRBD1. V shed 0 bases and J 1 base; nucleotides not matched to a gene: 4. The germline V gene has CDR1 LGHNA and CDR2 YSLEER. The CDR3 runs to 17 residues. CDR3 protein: CASSQDPGQGNTGELFF. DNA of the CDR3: TGCGCCAGCAGCCAAGACCCCGGACAGGGGAACACCGGGGAGCTGTTTTTT.

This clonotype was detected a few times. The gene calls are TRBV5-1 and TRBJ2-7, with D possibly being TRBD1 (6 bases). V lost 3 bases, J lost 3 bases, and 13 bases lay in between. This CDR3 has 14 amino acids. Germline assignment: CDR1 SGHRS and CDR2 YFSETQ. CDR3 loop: CASSWTGHLYEQYF. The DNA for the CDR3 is TGCGCCAGCAGCTGGACGGGACACCTCTACGAGCAGTACTTC.

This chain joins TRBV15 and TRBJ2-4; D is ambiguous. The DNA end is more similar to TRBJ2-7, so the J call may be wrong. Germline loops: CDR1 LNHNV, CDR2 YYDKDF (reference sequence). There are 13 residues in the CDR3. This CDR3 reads CATSRGIGYEQYF. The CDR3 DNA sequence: TGTGCCACCAGCAGAGGAATAGGCTACGAGCAGTACTTC.